Sequencing of this TCR beta chain was carried out in a study of blood T cells in healthy people across ages. V lost 4 bases and J 1 base, leaving 12 bases between the germline ends. The germline V gene encodes CDR1 SGHRS and CDR2 YFSETQ. There are 16 residues in the CDR3. Using a J-beta primer mix together with a sample-barcoded 5' primer, a second PCR was run for about 7 to 12 cycles. A template-switch adaptor that had 12 random nucleotides put a tag on each cDNA molecule. TCRdb reprocessed the 5' RACE reads via MiXCR and lists one record per CDR3 protein. The table has about 1,400,000 distinct CDR3 sequences, 42% seen once. This clonotype came up a few times.

V is TRBV5-1 and J is TRBJ2-6; D possibly uses TRBD1 or TRBD2 (5 bases each). Material: blood. The sequence was collected from a woman aged 18-30 years in good health. CDR3 region: CASSVVGGSGANVLTF. In nucleotides, the CDR3 is TGCGCCAGCAGCGTAGTTGGGGGTTCTGGGGCCAACGTCCTGACTTTC.